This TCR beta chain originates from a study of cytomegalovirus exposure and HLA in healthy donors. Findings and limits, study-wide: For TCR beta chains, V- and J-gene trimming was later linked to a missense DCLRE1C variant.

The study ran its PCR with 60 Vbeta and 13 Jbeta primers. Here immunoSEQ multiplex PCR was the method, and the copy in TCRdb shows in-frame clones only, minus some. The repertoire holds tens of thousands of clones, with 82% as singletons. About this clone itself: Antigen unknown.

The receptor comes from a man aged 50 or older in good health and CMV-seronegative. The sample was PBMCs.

CDR3 sequence: CASSQAGSGELFF. For the CDR3, the DNA is TGCGCCAGCAGCCAAGCCGGGTCCGGGGAGCTGTTTTTT. This chain joins TRBV4-1 and TRBJ2-2; D is ambiguous. Germline CDR1 and CDR2: MGHRA and YSYEKL. This CDR3 region has 13 residues. The ends were cut back, 1 base at V and 6 bases at J, with 6 bases in the middle.